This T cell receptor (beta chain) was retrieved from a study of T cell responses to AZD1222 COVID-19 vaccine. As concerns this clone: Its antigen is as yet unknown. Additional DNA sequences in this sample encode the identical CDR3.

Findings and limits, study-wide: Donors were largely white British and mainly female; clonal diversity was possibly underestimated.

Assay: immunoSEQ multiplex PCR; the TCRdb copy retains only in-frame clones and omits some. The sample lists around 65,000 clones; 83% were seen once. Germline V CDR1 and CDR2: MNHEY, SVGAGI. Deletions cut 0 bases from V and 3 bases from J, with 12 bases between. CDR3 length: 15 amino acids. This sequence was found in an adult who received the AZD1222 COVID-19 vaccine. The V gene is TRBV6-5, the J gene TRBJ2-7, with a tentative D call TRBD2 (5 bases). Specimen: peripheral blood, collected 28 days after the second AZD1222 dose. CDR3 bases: TGTGCCAGCAGTTACTCGATTACTGAGGGCTACGAGCAGTACTTC. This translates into CASSYSITEGYEQYF.